These 5 T cell receptor beta chains were all obtained from the same sample, sequenced in a study of blood T cell repertoires in COVID-19. Generated by immunoSEQ multiplex PCR, the TCRdb table keeps only in-frame clones and is missing some. The sample shows 250,000 or so clones, about 89% of them seen only once. Sequenced sample: PBMCs or T cells enriched from blood (not recorded which). The receptors derive from a man in his forties who had recovered from COVID-19.

The J gene is TRBJ2-6, the V gene TRBV6-1, with D maybe TRBD2 (5 bases). The CDR3 consists of 16 residues. V was clipped by 4 bases and J by 2 bases, with 12 bases between them. In germline, CDR1 is MNHNS, CDR2 SASEGT. In DNA, the CDR3 is TGTGCCAGCAGTGCAGTTCGGGGAGCTGGGGCCAACGTCCTGACTTTC. It translates to CASSAVRGAGANVLTF.

V is TRBV10-1 and J is TRBJ2-3; 9 nucleotides match TRBD1. From germline, CDR1 is WNHNN and CDR2 SYGVQD (reference sequence). The CDR3 is 15 residues long. Germline trimming cut 2 bases from V and 4 bases from J; bases unmatched to any gene: 4. CDR3: CASSEVQGASDTQYF. The DNA of the CDR3 is TGCGCCAGCAGTGAGGTACAGGGGGCCTCAGATACGCAGTATTTT.

The chain is built from TRBV6-2 or TRBV6-3 and TRBJ1-1; TRBD1 agrees at 9 bases. Germline V lookup: CDR1 MNHEY, CDR2 SVGEGT. V lost 0 bases to trimming and J lost 1 base; unmatched junction nucleotides: 9. The CDR3 consists of 18 residues. CDR3 region: CASSYSWDRVARNTEAFF. The DNA of the CDR3 is TGTGCCAGCAGTTACTCCTGGGACAGGGTTGCTAGGAACACTGAAGCTTTCTTT.

The V call is TRBV25-1, the J call TRBJ1-2; weak D call: TRBD1 (6 bases). Per the germline V gene, CDR1 is MGHDK and CDR2 is SYGVNS. CDR3 length: 14 amino acids. Trimming shortened V by 9 bases and J by 5 bases, and 19 bases separated the two germline ends. CDR3 protein: CARLTPRGSYGYTF. CDR3 bases: TGTGCCAGACTAACCCCCAGGGGATCGTATGGCTACACCTTC.

The V and J genes are TRBV5-4 and TRBJ2-1; 7 bases map to TRBD2. Germline lookup yields CDR1 SGHNT and CDR2 YYREEE (reference sequence). The CDR3 covers 14 residues. V dropped 4 bases and J dropped 4; count of bases not matched to a gene: 5. CDR3 residues: CASSIRDYYNEQFF. CDR3 sequence (DNA): TGTGCCAGCAGCATAAGGGACTATTACAATGAGCAGTTCTTC. Together with reference TRBV5-4 and TRBJ2-1, the CDR3 gives the full variable domain: ETGVTQSPTHLIKTRGQQVTLRCSSQSGHNTVSWYQQALGQGPQFIFQYYREEENGRGNFPPRFSGLQFPNYSSELNVNALELDDSALYLCASSIRDYYNEQFFGPGTRLTVL.